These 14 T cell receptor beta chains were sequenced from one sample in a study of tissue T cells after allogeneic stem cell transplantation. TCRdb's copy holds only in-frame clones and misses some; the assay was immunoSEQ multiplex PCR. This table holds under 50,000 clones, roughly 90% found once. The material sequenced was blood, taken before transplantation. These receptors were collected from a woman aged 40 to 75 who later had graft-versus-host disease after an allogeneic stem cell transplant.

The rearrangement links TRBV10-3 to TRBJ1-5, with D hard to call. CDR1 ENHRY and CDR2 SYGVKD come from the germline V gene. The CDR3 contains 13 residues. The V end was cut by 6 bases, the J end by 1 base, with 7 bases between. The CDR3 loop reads CAISPNSNQPQHF. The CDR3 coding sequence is TGTGCCATCAGCCCAAACAGCAATCAGCCCCAGCATTTT.

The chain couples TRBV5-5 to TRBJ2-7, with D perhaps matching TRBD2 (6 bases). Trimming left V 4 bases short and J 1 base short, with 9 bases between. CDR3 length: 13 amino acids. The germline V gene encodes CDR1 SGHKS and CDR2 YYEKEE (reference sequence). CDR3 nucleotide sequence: TGTGCCAGCAGCCGCCGGGAGTCCTACGAGCAGTACTTC. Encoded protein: CASSRRESYEQYF. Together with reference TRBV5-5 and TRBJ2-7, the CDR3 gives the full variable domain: DAGVTQSPTHLIKTRGQQVTLRCSPISGHKSVSWYQQVLGQGPQFIFQYYEKEERGRGNFPDRFSARQFPNYSSELNVNALLLGDSALYLCASSRRESYEQYFGPGTRLTVT.

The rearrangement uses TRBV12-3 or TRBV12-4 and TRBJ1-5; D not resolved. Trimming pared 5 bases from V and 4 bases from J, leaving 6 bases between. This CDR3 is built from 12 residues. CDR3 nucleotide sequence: TGTGCCAGCAGTACCATAAATCAGCCCCAGCATTTT. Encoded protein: CASSTINQPQHF.

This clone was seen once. CDR3 DNA sequence: TGTGCCAGCAGTAAAGGGACTAGCGGGGCTCCAGGGACCCAGTACTTC. Its protein is CASSKGTSGAPGTQYF. The gene calls are TRBV6-1 and TRBJ2-5; 13 bases align to TRBD2. Germline assignment: CDR1 MNHNS and CDR2 SASEGT. V gave up 5 bases and J gave up 7 bases; unmatched junction bases: 10. The CDR3 length is 16 residues.

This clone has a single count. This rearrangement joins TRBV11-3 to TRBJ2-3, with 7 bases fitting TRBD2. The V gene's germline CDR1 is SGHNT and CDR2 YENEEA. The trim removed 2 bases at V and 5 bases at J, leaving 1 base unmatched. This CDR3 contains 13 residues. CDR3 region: CASSLREGDTQYF. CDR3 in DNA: TGTGCCAGCAGCTTAAGGGAGGGAGATACGCAGTATTTT.

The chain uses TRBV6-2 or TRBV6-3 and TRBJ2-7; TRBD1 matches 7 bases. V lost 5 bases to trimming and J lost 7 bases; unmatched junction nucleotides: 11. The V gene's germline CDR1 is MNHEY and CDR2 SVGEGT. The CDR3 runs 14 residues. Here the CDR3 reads CASSDNRQGWEQYF. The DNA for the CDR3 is TGTGCCAGCAGTGACAATCGACAGGGCTGGGAGCAGTACTTC.

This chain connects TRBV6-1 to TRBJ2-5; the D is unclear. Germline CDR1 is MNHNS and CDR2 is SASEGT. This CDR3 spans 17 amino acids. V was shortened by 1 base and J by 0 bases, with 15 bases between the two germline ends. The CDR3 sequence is CASSEGGVGQYQETQYF. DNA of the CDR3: TGTGCCAGCAGTGAAGGTGGTGTGGGCCAGTACCAAGAGACCCAGTACTTC.

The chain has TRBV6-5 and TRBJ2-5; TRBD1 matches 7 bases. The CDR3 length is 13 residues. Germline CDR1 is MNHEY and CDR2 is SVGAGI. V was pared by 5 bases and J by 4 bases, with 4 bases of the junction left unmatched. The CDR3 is CASSHDRVETQYF. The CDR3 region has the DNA TGTGCCAGCAGTCACGACAGGGTAGAGACCCAGTACTTC.

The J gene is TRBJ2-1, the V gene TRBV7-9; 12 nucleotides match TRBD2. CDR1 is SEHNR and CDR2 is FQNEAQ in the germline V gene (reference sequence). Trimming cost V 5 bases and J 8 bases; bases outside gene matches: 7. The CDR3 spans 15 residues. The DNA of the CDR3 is TGTGCCAGCAGCCGGCTAGCGGGAGGGAACGATGAGCAGTTCTTC. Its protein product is CASSRLAGGNDEQFF.

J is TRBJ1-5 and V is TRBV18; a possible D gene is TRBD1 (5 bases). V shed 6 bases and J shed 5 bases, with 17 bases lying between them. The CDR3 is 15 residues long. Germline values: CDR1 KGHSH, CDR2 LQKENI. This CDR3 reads CASSPQAGTDQPQHF. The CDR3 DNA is TGTGCCAGCTCCCCCCAAGCAGGGACCGATCAGCCCCAGCATTTT.

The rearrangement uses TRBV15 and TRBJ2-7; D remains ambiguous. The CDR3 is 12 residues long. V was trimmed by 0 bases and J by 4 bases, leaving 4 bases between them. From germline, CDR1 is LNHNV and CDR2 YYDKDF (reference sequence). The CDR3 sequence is CATSREGYEQYF. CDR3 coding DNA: TGTGCCACCAGCAGAGAGGGGTACGAGCAGTACTTC.

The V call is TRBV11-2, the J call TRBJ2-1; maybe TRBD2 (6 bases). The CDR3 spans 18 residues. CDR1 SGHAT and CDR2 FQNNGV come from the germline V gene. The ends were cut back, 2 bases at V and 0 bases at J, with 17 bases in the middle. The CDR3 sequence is CASSLRRRLAISYNEQFF. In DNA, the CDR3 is TGTGCCAGCAGCTTACGGCGCAGGCTAGCGATCTCCTACAATGAGCAGTTCTTC.

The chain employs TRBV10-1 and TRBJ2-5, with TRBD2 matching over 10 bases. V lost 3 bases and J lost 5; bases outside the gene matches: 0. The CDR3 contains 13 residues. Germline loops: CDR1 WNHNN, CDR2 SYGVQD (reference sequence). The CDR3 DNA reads TGCGCCAGCAGTGAACTAGCGGGGGAGACCCAGTACTTC. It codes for CASSELAGETQYF.

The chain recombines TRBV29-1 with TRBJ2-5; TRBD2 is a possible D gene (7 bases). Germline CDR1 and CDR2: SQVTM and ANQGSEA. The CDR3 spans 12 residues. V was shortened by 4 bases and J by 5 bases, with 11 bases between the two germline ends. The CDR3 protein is CSVARGGETQYF. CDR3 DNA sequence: TGCAGCGTTGCAAGGGGGGGGGAGACCCAGTACTTC.